This is a list of T cell receptor beta chains from one sample in a study of beta chain features in type 1 diabetes. Here immunoSEQ multiplex PCR was the method, and the copy in TCRdb shows in-frame clones only, minus some. The data show about 450,000 clones, 9.5% to 12% seen once. What was sequenced was naive CD4+ T cells from blood. Receptors were obtained from a woman between 18 and 29 years old in good health. Both conserved end residues are part of each CDR3. A D gene is named only where the DNA matches it firmly. Only part of the rows carry a size: once, few, many, or a class if the clone is expanded.

TRBJ1-2 | . | . | TRBV6-5 | CASGQFKNYGYTF | TGTGCCAGCGGCCAGTTTAAAAACTATGGCTACACCTTC
TRBJ2-3 | . | TRBD1 | TRBV9 | CASSVAPRQGGIIDTQYF | TGTGCCAGCAGCGTAGCTCCAAGACAGGGTGGGATAATAGATACGCAGTATTTT
TRBJ2-7 | . | . | TRBV30 | CAWSVGRAYEQYF | TGTGCCTGGAGTGTTGGACGGGCCTACGAGCAGTACTTC
TRBJ2-3 | . | . | TRBV7-9 | CASSFYEASGTQYF | TGTGCCAGCAGCTTTTACGAGGCGAGTGGTACGCAGTATTTT
TRBJ1-5 | few | . | TRBV15 | CATSRDRTGTNQPQHF | TGTGCCACCAGCAGAGATCGAACAGGGACGAATCAGCCCCAGCATTTT
TRBJ1-2 | few | . | TRBV4-3 | CASSQGGGNYGYTF | TGCGCCAGCAGCCAAGGAGGCGGGAACTATGGCTACACCTTC
TRBJ2-4 | . | . | TRBV4-2 | CASSQGPTLAKNIQYF | TGTGCCAGCAGCCAAGGCCCTACTCTGGCCAAAAACATTCAGTACTTC
TRBJ2-7 | . | . | TRBV7-2 | CASSRVAIPYEQYF | TGTGCCAGCAGCCGGGTAGCGATTCCCTACGAGCAGTACTTC
TRBJ2-7 | few | TRBD1 | TRBV7-2 | CASSSQTGGISYYEQYF | TGTGCCAGCAGCTCGCAGACAGGGGGTATCAGCTACTACGAGCAGTACTTC
TRBJ1-4 | . | . | TRBV15 | CATSKGRGEKLFF | TGTGCCACCAGCAAAGGGCGTGGTGAAAAACTGTTTTTT
TRBJ2-1 | . | . | TRBV7-9 | CASSLERVSNEQFF | TGTGCCAGCAGCCTAGAGCGCGTCTCCAATGAGCAGTTCTTC
TRBJ1-3 | few | TRBD1 | TRBV15 | CATSRGQGIDGNTIYF | TGTGCCACCAGCAGAGGACAGGGGATAGATGGAAACACCATATATTTT
TRBJ2-3 | . | . | TRBV5-4 | CASSPGLSTDTQYF | TGTGCCAGCAGCCCGGGGCTCAGCACAGATACGCAGTATTTT
TRBJ1-1 | few | . | TRBV7-8 | CASSRRTVAAQHTEAFF | TGTGCCAGCAGCAGACGTACAGTGGCTGCCCAGCATACTGAAGCTTTCTTT
TRBJ1-2 | few | . | TRBV7-2 | CASSFGGTYGYTF | TGTGCCAGCAGCTTCGGGGGTACTTATGGCTACACCTTC
TRBJ1-2 | few | TRBD1 | TRBV7-9 | CASSFQDRGDGYTF | TGTGCCAGCAGCTTTCAAGACAGGGGCGACGGCTACACCTTC
TRBJ2-1 | few | TRBD1 | TRBV7-2 | CASTPLTGFDEQFF | TGTGCCAGCACCCCCCTGACAGGGTTCGATGAGCAGTTCTTC
TRBJ2-5 | few | . | TRBV2 | CASSEASSSQTQYF | TGTGCCAGCAGTGAAGCAAGTTCATCCCAGACCCAGTACTTC
TRBJ2-5 | . | . | TRBV7-9 | CASSLGVRDTEETQYF | TGTGCCAGCAGCTTAGGAGTGCGGGACACAGAAGAGACCCAGTACTTC
TRBJ2-1 | . | . | TRBV4-3 | CASSQVGAGLKRNEQFF | TGCGCCAGCAGCCAAGTCGGAGCGGGCCTTAAACGCAATGAGCAGTTCTTC
TRBJ2-1 | few | . | TRBV18 | CASSPRRTFSYNEQFF | TGTGCCAGCTCACCACGCAGGACATTCTCCTACAATGAGCAGTTCTTC
TRBJ2-6 | . | . | TRBV5-1 | CASRTGPQTSGANVLTF | TGCGCCAGCCGCACGGGGCCGCAAACCTCTGGGGCCAACGTCCTGACTTTC
TRBJ2-5 | . | . | TRBV7-2 | CASTLDVGLKGETQYF | TGTGCCAGCACCCTAGACGTTGGGTTAAAGGGAGAGACCCAGTACTTC
TRBJ2-7 | many | . | TRBV29-1 | CSVEEGGGTVQYF | TGCAGCGTTGAAGAAGGAGGGGGGACGGTGCAGTACTTC
TRBJ1-1 | . | . | TRBV2 | CASLTDMNTEAFF | TGTGCCAGCCTGACAGATATGAACACTGAAGCTTTCTTT
TRBJ2-1 | . | TRBD1 | TRBV2 | CASSDRDSWQFF | TGTGCCAGCAGTGACCGGGACAGTTGGCAGTTCTTC
TRBJ1-5 | few | . | TRBV30 | CAWSVRTNQPQHF | TGTGCCTGGAGTGTACGGACGAATCAGCCCCAGCATTTT
TRBJ1-2 | . | . | TRBV4-2 | CASSLGQRYGYTF | TGTGCCAGCAGCCTTGGACAGCGTTATGGCTACACCTTC
TRBJ1-2 | . | . | TRBV7-9 | CASSPQERTGYTF | TGTGCCAGCAGCCCACAGGAACGGACGGGCTACACCTTC
TRBJ2-1 | few | TRBD2 | TRBV15 | CATSRVGRYSYNEQFF | TGTGCCACCAGCAGAGTCGGGAGGTACTCCTACAATGAGCAGTTCTTC
TRBJ2-4 | . | . | TRBV15 | CATSRWDVAKNIQYF | TGTGCCACCAGCAGATGGGATGTGGCCAAAAACATTCAGTACTTC
TRBJ2-3 | . | TRBD1 | TRBV7-2 | CASSLVSFRDRVRADTQYF | TGTGCCAGCAGCTTAGTATCTTTCAGGGACAGGGTACGAGCAGATACGCAGTATTTT
TRBJ1-5 | few | . | TRBV19 | CASSARVGNQPQHF | TGTGCCAGTAGTGCCAGGGTCGGCAATCAGCCCCAGCATTTT
TRBJ1-1 | . | . | TRBV7-9 | CASRGTGLDEAFF | TGTGCCAGCAGGGGAACAGGGTTGGATGAAGCTTTCTTT
TRBJ2-2 | few | . | TRBV25-1 | CASSGWTGELFF | TGTGCCAGCAGTGGGTGGACCGGGGAGCTGTTTTTT
TRBJ1-4 | . | . | TRBV25-1 | CASSERWEKLFF | TGTGCCAGCAGTGAACGGTGGGAAAAACTGTTTTTT
TRBJ2-1 | . | TRBD2 | TRBV9 | CASSVEISGYNEQFF | TGTGCCAGCAGCGTAGAAATTAGCGGGTACAATGAGCAGTTCTTC
TRBJ2-3 | . | . | TRBV9 | CASSFRGGNTDTQYF | TGTGCCAGCAGCTTTAGAGGGGGGAACACAGATACGCAGTATTTT
TRBJ2-3 | few | . | TRBV29-1 | CSVASGTSTDTQYF | TGCAGCGTGGCAAGCGGAACTAGCACAGATACGCAGTATTTT
TRBJ2-5 | . | . | TRBV5-4 | CASSLDFRETQYF | TGTGCCAGCAGCTTGGATTTCAGGGAGACCCAGTACTTC
TRBJ1-6 | few | . | TRBV19 | CASSGRRVNSPLHF | TGTGCCAGTTCTGGGAGACGAGTTAATTCACCCCTCCACTTT
TRBJ2-6 | few | . | TRBV9 | CASTPRGAGANVLTF | TGTGCCAGCACCCCAAGAGGTGCTGGGGCCAACGTCCTGACTTTC
TRBJ1-1 | . | TRBD1 | TRBV7-9 | CASSLGDRVGTEAFF | TGTGCCAGCAGCTTAGGTGACAGGGTAGGGACTGAAGCTTTCTTT
TRBJ1-5 | few | . | TRBV30 | CAWRVFGRQPQHF | TGTGCCTGGAGGGTATTTGGGAGGCAGCCCCAGCATTTT
TRBJ1-2 | few | . | TRBV10-3 | CAIRPGQNYGYTF | TGTGCCATCAGACCCGGACAGAACTATGGCTACACCTTC
TRBJ2-7 | few | . | TRBV20-1 | CSANIGHEQYF | TGCAGTGCCAACATAGGTCACGAGCAGTACTTC
TRBJ1-2 | . | . | TRBV9 | CASSRRTGRVDYGYTF | TGTGCCAGCAGCAGACGAACAGGGCGAGTAGACTATGGCTACACCTTC
TRBJ1-2 | few | . | TRBV29-1 | CSVEVVGGYTF | TGCAGCGTTGAAGTTGTCGGCGGCTACACCTTC
TRBJ2-5 | few | . | TRBV11-2 | CASSLDTEETQYF | TGTGCCAGCAGCTTAGACACAGAAGAGACCCAGTACTTC
TRBJ2-4 | . | TRBD1 | TRBV9 | CASSTTGTGANIQYF | TGTGCCAGCAGCACTACCGGGACAGGTGCGAACATTCAGTACTTC
TRBJ2-4 | few | . | TRBV30 | CAWSVLRGTTPSRSKNIQYF | TGTGCCTGGAGTGTACTAAGGGGGACGACCCCGTCCCGGTCCAAAAACATTCAGTACTTC
TRBJ2-1 | few | TRBD1 | TRBV9 | CASSVGQGMGNEQFF | TGTGCCAGCAGCGTAGGACAGGGAATGGGGAATGAGCAGTTCTTC
TRBJ2-3 | . | . | TRBV29-1 | CSVEDRGPPDTQYF | TGCAGCGTTGAAGATCGGGGTCCCCCAGATACGCAGTATTTT
TRBJ1-1 | . | . | TRBV14 | CASSGRGTEAFF | TGTGCCAGCAGCGGTAGGGGCACTGAAGCTTTCTTT
TRBJ2-5 | many | TRBD1 | TRBV5-6 | CATSGTGFGTQYF | TGTGCCACCTCCGGGACAGGGTTTGGGACCCAGTACTTC
TRBJ2-7 | . | TRBD1 | TRBV7-9 | CASSRKGQGAYEQYF | TGTGCCAGCAGCCGCAAGGGGCAGGGGGCCTACGAGCAGTACTTC
TRBJ2-1 | . | TRBD2 | TRBV19 | CASSIYVAGVYNEQFF | TGTGCCAGTAGTATATACGTAGCGGGAGTCTACAATGAGCAGTTCTTC
TRBJ2-5 | . | . | TRBV2 | CASKYQETQYF | TGTGCCAGCAAGTACCAAGAGACCCAGTACTTC
TRBJ1-1 | few | TRBD1 | TRBV9 | CASSVVTGPNTEAFF | TGTGCCAGCAGCGTAGTGACAGGGCCGAACACTGAAGCTTTCTTT